What follows is one T cell receptor beta chain and its context. Its antigen is currently unknown. This record belongs to a study of T-cell memory formation after mild COVID-19. Findings of the study overall: The appearance of some responding clones in pre-infection memory suggested that cross-reactive memory joined. Chiefly within CM and EM were the contracting CD4+ clones; CD8+ ones were within EMRA.

TCR alpha and TCR beta cDNA libraries carrying sample barcodes and UMIs were produced by 5'RACE using constant-segment primers. One entry per CDR3 protein results from TCRdb running MiXCR on the 5' RACE reads. Of around 50,000 distinct CDR3 sequences in the sample, 25% to 35% were seen once. With 5 bases clipped from V and 6 bases from J, the junction kept 9 bases outside the gene matches. Germline CDR1 and CDR2: SGHTA and FQGTGA. This CDR3 contains 15 residues. The material sequenced was PBMCs or a T cell subset sorted from them (not recorded which). This chain joins TRBV7-3 and TRBJ2-2, with 7 bases fitting TRBD1. This sequence originates from a man in his late teens or twenties who had mild COVID-19 (a few samples of this study predate the infection). Cell type and time point are not known. The CDR3 DNA reads TGTGCCAGCAGCCCCCACGGGACAGACCCCGGGGAGCTGTTTTTT. Amino acids: CASSPHGTDPGELFF.